This T cell receptor (beta chain) was recorded in a study of blood T cells in healthy people across ages. Broader study findings: Leaving the PBMCs unsorted stopped any conclusive comparison of naive versus antigen-experienced cells. There was no known CMV status for donors, so expanded clonotype changes were possibly confounded.

This clonotype was recorded a few times. Its antigen remains unknown. Isolation of PBMCs gave at least 7 million cells per sample. Alongside a J-beta primer mix, a sample-barcoded 5' primer served in a second PCR lasting about 7 to 11 cycles. Each cDNA molecule was tagged by a template-switch adaptor with 12 random nucleotides. TCRdb independently ran MiXCR on the 5' RACE reads; one entry per CDR3 protein. The table includes 650,000 to 1,000,000 distinct CDR3 sequences, 35% to 60% detected once. The ends lost 7 bases at V and 2 bases at J; junction bases unmatched: 7. The CDR3 spans 14 residues. The germline CDR1 and CDR2 sequences are ENHRY and SYGVKD.

This chain joins TRBV10-3 and TRBJ2-7, with TRBD1 matching 8 bases. This receptor was taken from a man aged 80 or over in good health. Sequencing used blood. The CDR3 reads CAINPGQVPYEQYF. CDR3 DNA sequence: TGTGCCATCAATCCGGGACAGGTCCCCTACGAGCAGTACTTC.